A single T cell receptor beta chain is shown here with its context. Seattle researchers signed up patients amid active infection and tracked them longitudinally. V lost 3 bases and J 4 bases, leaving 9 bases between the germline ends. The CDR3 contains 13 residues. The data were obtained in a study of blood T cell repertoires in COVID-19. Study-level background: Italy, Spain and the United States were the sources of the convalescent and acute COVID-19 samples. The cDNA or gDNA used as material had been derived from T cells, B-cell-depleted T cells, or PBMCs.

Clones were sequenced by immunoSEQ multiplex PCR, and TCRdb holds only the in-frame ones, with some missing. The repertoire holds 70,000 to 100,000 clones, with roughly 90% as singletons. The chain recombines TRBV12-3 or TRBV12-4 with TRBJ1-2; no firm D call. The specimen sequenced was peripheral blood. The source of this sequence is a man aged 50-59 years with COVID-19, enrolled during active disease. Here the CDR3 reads CASSLGSPYGYTF. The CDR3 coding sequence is TGTGCCAGCAGTTTGGGCAGTCCCTATGGCTACACCTTC.